Sequencing of this T cell receptor (beta chain) was carried out in a study of cytomegalovirus exposure and HLA in healthy donors. Primers for the PCR totalled 60 Vbeta and 13 Jbeta. Sequenced by immunoSEQ multiplex PCR; TCRdb stores in-frame clones only, minus some. The repertoire consists of more than 95,000 clones, with more than 65% occurring once and the leading ten covering roughly 3.2%. CDR3 size: 15 residues. Between the trimmed V and J ends, which lost 3 bases and 2 bases, there was a span of 14 bases. CDR1 is SGHTA, CDR2 FQGNSA, per germline. V is TRBV7-2 and J is TRBJ2-7, with D perhaps matching TRBD2 (6 bases). Sequencing input: PBMCs. This sequence was found in a man aged 30 to 39 in good health and CMV-seronegative. In DNA, the CDR3 is TGTGCCAGCAGCTTCGGCGGGACCTTTCCCTACGAGCAGTACTTC. Its protein product is CASSFGGTFPYEQYF.